This is a list of T cell receptor beta chains from one sample in a study of T cells in Graves' hyperthyroidism and ophthalmopathy. TCRdb recomputed calls from the multiplex PCR reads with MiXCR, one row per CDR3 protein. The data contain about 520,000 distinct CDR3 sequences, approximately 25% of them singletons. The sample was blood. All receptors derive from a woman aged 30 to 39 with Graves' ophthalmopathy. Each CDR3 is given with its conserved first and last residue. The D gene is left open where the match is weak. A clone size is listed for some rows: how often the clone was seen (once, few, many), or a class if it is expanded.

TRBJ2-3	.	TRBV25-1	TRBD2	TGTGCCAGCAGTGATAAAAATCGGGGGGGCGCGGATACGCAGTATTTT	CASSDKNRGGADTQYF
TRBJ2-5	.	TRBV28	TRBD1	TGTGCAATAGGACAGGAGCTCCCCAAGACCCAGTACTTC	CAIGQELPKTQYF
TRBJ1-2	.	TRBV6-1	.	TGTGCCAGCAGTGATACCGCAGGGGATGGCTACACCTTC	CASSDTAGDGYTF
TRBJ2-5	many	TRBV7-8	.	TGTGCCAGCGTCGGGGAGACCCAGTACTTC	CASVGETQYF
TRBJ2-5	many	TRBV24-1	.	TGTGCCACCAGTGAAGCAGGGGAAGAGACCCAGTACTTC	CATSEAGEETQYF
TRBJ2-2	many	TRBV27	.	TGTGCCAGCAGTTCCAACAGGGACTCCGGGGAGCTGTTTTTT	CASSSNRDSGELFF
TRBJ2-7	many	TRBV6-5	TRBD1	TGTGCCAGCAGTTACGGGGGTACAGGGGGCCAGCAGTACTTC	CASSYGGTGGQQYF
TRBJ1-2	many	TRBV20-1	.	TGCAGTGCTAGAGATCTCCTGTACTATGGCTACACCTTC	CSARDLLYYGYTF
TRBJ1-2	many	TRBV7-2	.	TGTGCCAGCAGCTCGACATGGTATGGCTACACCTTC	CASSSTWYGYTF
TRBJ1-2	.	TRBV30	.	TGTGCCTGGAGTGTACAGCTTACGGACCGCGAGTTAACCTTC	CAWSVQLTDRELTF
TRBJ1-2	many	TRBV28	TRBD1	TGTGCCAGCAACAAACAGGGGGCAGTCGGCTACACCTTC	CASNKQGAVGYTF
TRBJ2-5	many	TRBV25-1	TRBD1	TGTGCCAGCAGGGGGGCCATGGGACAGGGAAAAGAGACCCAGTACTTC	CASRGAMGQGKETQYF
TRBJ1-2	many	TRBV18	TRBD1	TGTGCCAGCTCTCCCGGACAGGGTGAGATGAGCTACACCTTC	CASSPGQGEMSYTF
TRBJ2-7	many	TRBV20-1	.	TGCAGTGCTAGAGAAATGGGGGCAGCCAACTACGAGCAGTACTTC	CSAREMGAANYEQYF
TRBJ2-5	many	TRBV12-3/TRBV12-4	TRBD2	TGTGCCAGCAGTTTAGGGCCTCCTAGCGGGGGGAGGTTAGAGACCCAGTACTTC	CASSLGPPSGGRLETQYF
TRBJ2-7	many	TRBV18	.	TGTGCCAGCAGCCCCCAGACCTACGAGCAGTACTTC	CASSPQTYEQYF
TRBJ1-2	.	TRBV4-1	.	TGCGCCAGCAGCTTCACAGGGAGCGGCTACACCTTC	CASSFTGSGYTF
TRBJ2-7	.	TRBV3-1	.	TGTGCCAGCAGCCAATCGCTGAATCGGGGGAGCTCCTACGAGCAGTACTTC	CASSQSLNRGSSYEQYF
TRBJ2-7	.	TRBV6-5	TRBD2	TGTGCCAGCAGTTACTCGACCATAGCGGGGTACGAGCAGTACTTC	CASSYSTIAGYEQYF
TRBJ2-7	few	TRBV11-1	TRBD2	TGTGCCAGCAGCCCGGATCGGGTATTGAGCGGGGATTTCCCCTACGAGCAGTACTTC	CASSPDRVLSGDFPYEQYF
TRBJ1-5	many	TRBV24-1	TRBD1	TGTGCCACCAGTGAACCGGGACAGGGGGCTCAGCCCCAGCATTTT	CATSEPGQGAQPQHF
TRBJ1-2	many	TRBV29-1	TRBD1	TGCAGCGTTGAGCCAGGGGGCGCCGGTGGCTACACCTTC	CSVEPGGAGGYTF
TRBJ2-7	.	TRBV12-3/TRBV12-4	TRBD1	TGTGCCAGCAGCCAAGGGACAGACAAAAACTACGAGCAGTACTTC	CASSQGTDKNYEQYF
TRBJ1-2	.	TRBV27	.	TGTGCCAGCAGTCCCGGATCGACCCCTAACTATGGCTACACCTTC	CASSPGSTPNYGYTF
TRBJ2-7	.	TRBV20-1	TRBD1	TGCAGTTCCTTCGGACAGGGGGCGCGCGAGCAGTACTTC	CSSFGQGAREQYF
TRBJ2-2	many	TRBV15	.	TGTGCCACCAGCAGGGAGGGGACCGGGGAGCTGTTTTTT	CATSREGTGELFF
TRBJ1-1	many	TRBV16	.	TGTGCCAGCAGCCAATCTACAGGGCCCACTGAAGCTTTCTTT	CASSQSTGPTEAFF
TRBJ1-3	many	TRBV5-1	.	TGCGCCAGCAGCTTGGGGTTCTCAGGAAACACCATATATTTT	CASSLGFSGNTIYF
TRBJ2-7	.	TRBV7-9	.	TGTGCCAGCAGCAGAGACAGTTTTCCCTACGAGCAGTACTTC	CASSRDSFPYEQYF
TRBJ1-2	.	TRBV9	.	TGTGCCAGCAGCGTAGGATCCAACTATGGCTACACCTTC	CASSVGSNYGYTF
TRBJ1-2	many	TRBV29-1	.	TGCAGCGTTGTAGGCGCGGACTATGGCTACACCTTC	CSVVGADYGYTF
TRBJ1-1	.	TRBV13	TRBD1	TGTGCCAGCAGCTTACAAGGGGGCGCGACAATCTATGAAGCTTTCTTT	CASSLQGGATIYEAFF
TRBJ1-2	few	TRBV6-5	.	TGTGCCAGCAGTTACCACACCGGGCCATTCGTAGGGTCTGGCTACACCTTC	CASSYHTGPFVGSGYTF
TRBJ1-2	many	TRBV29-1	.	TGCAGCACAACTGCAGGGTTTGGCTACACCTTC	CSTTAGFGYTF
TRBJ2-5	.	TRBV6-5	.	TGTGCCAGCAGTTACTCGAATCGGGAGACCCAGTACTTC	CASSYSNRETQYF
TRBJ2-5	.	TRBV2	TRBD2	TGTGCCAGCAGTTTGGAGCGGGGTTCCCAGGAGACCCAGTACTTC	CASSLERGSQETQYF
TRBJ2-7	many	TRBV2	TRBD1	TGTGCCAGCAGTGATGGGGACAGGTCCTACGAGCAGTACTTC	CASSDGDRSYEQYF
TRBJ1-1	many	TRBV11-3	TRBD1	TGTGCCAGCAGAGGACAGGGTGAAGCTTTCTTT	CASRGQGEAFF
TRBJ1-2	many	TRBV6-5	.	TGTGCCAGCAGTTACGCCACCCTAGGGCCTCGGGGCTACACCTTC	CASSYATLGPRGYTF
TRBJ1-3	many	TRBV28	.	TGTGCCAGCTGGGACACCGGAAACACCATATATTTT	CASWDTGNTIYF
TRBJ2-2	many	TRBV6-2/TRBV6-3	TRBD2	TGTGCCAGCAGTTACCCGGGACTAGCGGGGAGGGAGCTGTTTTTT	CASSYPGLAGRELFF
TRBJ2-7	once	TRBV12-3/TRBV12-4	TRBD2	TGTGCCAGCAGTTCCACTAGCGGGGGTGCCCACGAGCAGTACTTC	CASSSTSGGAHEQYF
TRBJ1-3	many	TRBV2	.	TGTGCCAGCAGCCACAGGGTACCTGGAAACACCATATATTTT	CASSHRVPGNTIYF
TRBJ1-2	.	TRBV27	.	TGTGCCAGCAGTTTATCGGGGGTGACCTATGGCTACACCTTC	CASSLSGVTYGYTF
TRBJ2-5	many	TRBV20-1	.	TGCAGTGCTAGAGATAACTTAGGCCAAGAGACCCAGTACTTC	CSARDNLGQETQYF
TRBJ2-4	many	TRBV11-2	.	TGTGCCAGCAGCCACATACCGCGGCAGGCCAAAAACATTCAGTACTTC	CASSHIPRQAKNIQYF
TRBJ1-2	.	TRBV6-2/TRBV6-3	.	TGTGCCAGCGGGTCGGCAGCCATCTATGGCTACACCTTC	CASGSAAIYGYTF
TRBJ2-2	many	TRBV20-1	TRBD2	TGCAGTGCCCGTCCCGCGGGGGTCGTCGGCACCGGGGAGCTGTTTTTT	CSARPAGVVGTGELFF
TRBJ2-7	.	TRBV5-6	.	TGTGCCAGCAGCTTAGGACAGACGAAGTACTTC	CASSLGQTKYF
TRBJ1-2	many	TRBV12-3/TRBV12-4	.	TGTGCCAGCAGTTTAGATGGGATTTATGGCTACACCTTC	CASSLDGIYGYTF
TRBJ2-2	many	TRBV6-5	TRBD2	TGTGCCAGCAGTACTAGCGGGGGCTCCGGGGAGCTGTTTTTT	CASSTSGGSGELFF
TRBJ2-7	many	TRBV20-1	TRBD1	TGCAGTGCCGAAGGGAGGACAGGGGCCTCCTACGAGCAGTACTTC	CSAEGRTGASYEQYF
TRBJ1-2	.	TRBV25-1	.	TGTGCCAGCAGCCGGGACTTCCCGAACTATGGCTACACCTTC	CASSRDFPNYGYTF
TRBJ1-2	many	TRBV2	.	TGTGCCAGCAGGGGACTGAGGGAAGCTAACTATGGCTACACCTTC	CASRGLREANYGYTF
TRBJ1-2	.	TRBV12-3/TRBV12-4	TRBD1	TGTGCCAGCAGTCAACAGGGGGCTGGGTATGGCTACACCTTC	CASSQQGAGYGYTF